A selection of T cell receptor beta chains follows, all from one sample in a study of cytomegalovirus exposure and HLA in healthy donors. Profiled with immunoSEQ multiplex PCR; TCRdb holds only in-frame clones, not every one. The sample lists approximately 160,000 clones; 91% were seen once. The sequencing sample was made of PBMCs. The receptor set was obtained from a woman under 30 in good health and CMV-seropositive. The CDR3 runs from the conserved cysteine through the conserved F or W. A D gene is named only where the DNA matches it firmly. Clone size, where shown, is once, few, many, or a class for clones that have expanded.

clone size,D gene,V gene,J gene,CDR3 DNA,CDR3 protein
-,-,TRBV9,TRBJ2-1,TGTGCCAGCAGCCCACCGTCGGGGTACAATGAGCAGTTCTTC,CASSPPSGYNEQFF
-,TRBD1,TRBV10-1,TRBJ2-7,TGCGCCAGCAGCGAGGGGGGGACAGGGTCCCACGAGCAGTACTTC,CASSEGGTGSHEQYF
-,-,TRBV29-1,TRBJ2-1,TGCAGCGTTGAAAACGGTAATGAGCAGTTCTTC,CSVENGNEQFF
-,TRBD2,TRBV30,TRBJ2-1,TGTGCCTGGAGCCCGGGAGTGGGGGGGGGCTACAATGAGCAGTTCTTC,CAWSPGVGGGYNEQFF
-,-,TRBV2,TRBJ1-1,TGTGCCAGCAGTGAGACTCTCCTCCGGTTCACTGAAGCTTTCTTT,CASSETLLRFTEAFF
-,-,TRBV9,TRBJ2-1,TGTGCCAGCAGCGTCGACTACTATGCGGATGAGCAGTTCTTC,CASSVDYYADEQFF
-,-,TRBV30,TRBJ1-1,TGTGCCTGGAGTGTACACCGACAGGTTATTCATCAAACTTTCTTT,CAWSVHRQVIHQTFF
-,TRBD2,TRBV5-5,TRBJ2-7,TGTGCCAGCAGCCCGACGGGGGGCGAGCAGTACTTC,CASSPTGGEQYF
-,-,TRBV5-4,TRBJ2-7,TGTGCCAGCAGCCAGCAGGGGCGGGAGAGGTACGAGCAGTACTTC,CASSQQGRERYEQYF
once,-,TRBV18,TRBJ2-7,TGTGCCAGCTCACCAATCCGAGCGACTGGATCAGCCTACGAGCAGTACTTC,CASSPIRATGSAYEQYF
-,-,TRBV6-1,TRBJ1-1,TGTGCCAGCAGTGGACGGGTGAGCACTGAAGCTTTCTTT,CASSGRVSTEAFF
-,-,TRBV7-6,TRBJ2-5,TGTGCCAGCAGTTCGAGTTACGGAGAGACCCAGTACTTC,CASSSSYGETQYF
-,-,TRBV11-3,TRBJ1-1,TGTGCCAGCAGCCTAGGCGCAGGGTACACTGAAGCTTTCTTT,CASSLGAGYTEAFF
-,-,TRBV9,TRBJ2-7,TGTGCCAGCAGCCCAGGCGAAGGCGCCTACGAGCAGTACTTC,CASSPGEGAYEQYF
once,TRBD2,TRBV29-1,TRBJ2-3,TGCAGCGTTCCAGTAGCGGGCCTCACAGATACGCAGTATTTT,CSVPVAGLTDTQYF
-,-,TRBV7-6,TRBJ2-2,TGTGCCAGCAGCTTAGAACTCACCGGGGAGCTGTTTTTT,CASSLELTGELFF
-,TRBD1,TRBV6-5,TRBJ2-7,TGTGCCAGCAGTTACTCGATAGGGGGCAACTCCTACGAGCAGTACTTC,CASSYSIGGNSYEQYF
-,TRBD2,TRBV7-9,TRBJ2-1,TGTGCCAGCAGCTTTGCGACTAGCGGGATTTACAATGAGCAGTTCTTC,CASSFATSGIYNEQFF
-,-,TRBV7-2,TRBJ2-1,TGTGCCAGCAGCTTAGGCCCCGGTCGGGGTTATGAGCAGTTCTTC,CASSLGPGRGYEQFF
-,-,TRBV4-3,TRBJ1-2,TGCGCCAGCAGCCAAAACCCTACCGTCTATGGCTACACCTTC,CASSQNPTVYGYTF
-,TRBD2,TRBV13,TRBJ2-5,TGTGCCAGCAGCTTTGGACTAGCGGGAGGAGAGACCCAGTACTTC,CASSFGLAGGETQYF
-,TRBD1,TRBV18,TRBJ2-7,TGTGCCAGCTCCCCTACGGGACAGGTGGGTAGCGAGCAGTACTTC,CASSPTGQVGSEQYF
-,TRBD2,TRBV5-4,TRBJ2-2,TGTGCCAGCAGACCCGGGACTAGCGGGAAAAACACGAACACCGGGGAGCTGTTTTTT,CASRPGTSGKNTNTGELFF
-,TRBD2,TRBV30,TRBJ2-3,TGTGCCTGGTTTAGCGGGTATACAGATACGCAGTATTTT,CAWFSGYTDTQYF
-,-,TRBV30,TRBJ1-5,TGTGCCTGGGGGACTAGTCAGCCCCAGCATTTT,CAWGTSQPQHF
few,-,TRBV10-1,TRBJ1-2,TGCGCCAGCAGTGCAGGGTGGAACTATGGCTACACCTTC,CASSAGWNYGYTF
-,TRBD2,TRBV15,TRBJ2-7,TGTGCCACCAGCAGGGCAGCGGGGCGGCTCCACTTC,CATSRAAGRLHF
-,TRBD2,TRBV19,TRBJ2-1,TGTGCCAGTAGTAGGCTAGCGGCCTACAATGAGCAGTTCTTC,CASSRLAAYNEQFF
-,TRBD2,TRBV7-9,TRBJ2-3,TGTGCCAGCAGCTTACTACTAGGAGCGGGGGATACGCAGTATTTT,CASSLLLGAGDTQYF
once,-,TRBV2,TRBJ1-1,TGTGCCAGCAGTGTAGGGGTTACCGAAGCTTTCTTT,CASSVGVTEAFF
-,-,TRBV2,TRBJ2-7,TGTGCCAGCAGGGAGGGCTTAGCGGATTCCTACGAGCAGTACTTC,CASREGLADSYEQYF
once,TRBD1,TRBV6-1,TRBJ1-1,TGTGCCAGCAGTGGGGGGCCGGGACAGGGGCTGGACACTGAAGCTTTCTTT,CASSGGPGQGLDTEAFF
-,-,TRBV18,TRBJ2-5,TGTGCCAGCTCACCCCTAGCGACGCAAAAAGAGACCCAGTACTTC,CASSPLATQKETQYF
-,TRBD2,TRBV19,TRBJ2-5,TGTGCCAGTAGCCCTAGCGGGAGGGCAGAGACCCAGTACTTC,CASSPSGRAETQYF
-,-,TRBV29-1,TRBJ1-4,TGCAGCGTTGTAGGGGGGGAAACTGAAAAACTGTTTTTT,CSVVGGETEKLFF
once,TRBD2,TRBV7-2,TRBJ2-7,TGTGCCAGCAGACGTACCACTAGCGGAACCTACGAGCAGTACTTC,CASRRTTSGTYEQYF
-,-,TRBV5-6,TRBJ2-3,TGTGCCAGCAACACCTGGAGGGCCCGCACAGATACGCAGTATTTT,CASNTWRARTDTQYF
once,-,TRBV27,TRBJ2-7,TGTGCCAGCAGGGAACAGGGTGACACCTACGAGCAGTACTTC,CASREQGDTYEQYF
-,-,TRBV12-5,TRBJ1-1,TGTGCTAGTGGGGAGGGTGCTATGAACACTGAAGCTTTCTTT,CASGEGAMNTEAFF
-,TRBD2,TRBV11-2,TRBJ2-7,TGTGCCAGCAGCAGTTTGCGGGGGGCCACCTACGAGCAGTACTTC,CASSSLRGATYEQYF
-,-,TRBV7-9,TRBJ2-7,TGTGCCAGCAGCCCATATCTCGGGAACACATACTACGAGCAGTACTTC,CASSPYLGNTYYEQYF
-,TRBD1,TRBV7-2,TRBJ1-2,TGTGCCAGCAGCACGACAGGGAACTATGGCTACACCTTC,CASSTTGNYGYTF
-,TRBD2,TRBV27,TRBJ2-7,TGTGCCAGCAGTTTAGGCCTAGCGGGGGACTACGAGCAGTACTTC,CASSLGLAGDYEQYF
-,TRBD1,TRBV13,TRBJ2-7,TGTGCCAGCAGCTCTCGACAGGGTTTTAAGTACGAGCAGTACTTC,CASSSRQGFKYEQYF
-,TRBD1,TRBV2,TRBJ2-1,TGTGCCAGCAGCACACCCCCCTCGGGACAGGTCTACAATGAGCAGTTCTTC,CASSTPPSGQVYNEQFF
-,-,TRBV10-1,TRBJ1-1,TGCGCCAGCAGTCCCGGGGGCACTGAAGCTTTCTTT,CASSPGGTEAFF
-,TRBD1,TRBV2,TRBJ1-1,TGTGCCAGCAGTGAACCCCGGGACAGGGAAGGAGCTGAAGCTTTCTTT,CASSEPRDREGAEAFF
few,TRBD2,TRBV6-4,TRBJ2-1,TGTGCCAGCAGTCCGGGACTAGCTTCTGGTGAGCAGTTCTTC,CASSPGLASGEQFF
-,-,TRBV7-6,TRBJ1-3,TGTGCCAGCAGACCCGTCGGGTCGGCGGGAAACACCATATATTTT,CASRPVGSAGNTIYF
-,TRBD1,TRBV7-9,TRBJ2-7,TGTGCCAGCAGCTTTTCAGGGGGCCTCGACGAGCAGTACTTC,CASSFSGGLDEQYF
-,-,TRBV7-9,TRBJ2-1,TGTGCCAGCAGCTTTGGGTGGAGGTCCGGCAATGAGCAGTTCTTC,CASSFGWRSGNEQFF
-,TRBD1,TRBV5-3,TRBJ1-5,TGTGCCAGAAGCCCCCGACAGGGTGGTAGCAATCAGCCCCAGCATTTT,CARSPRQGGSNQPQHF
-,TRBD2,TRBV28,TRBJ2-5,TGTGCCAGCAGTTTATCGGGGGGATGGACAGAGACCCAGTACTTC,CASSLSGGWTETQYF
once,TRBD2,TRBV28,TRBJ2-2,TGTGCCAGCAGCCGTAGCGGGCTCGGGACCGGGGAGCTGTTTTTT,CASSRSGLGTGELFF
once,-,TRBV4-1,TRBJ2-1,TGCGCCAGCAGCCAAGGTAGGGGATCGGGTAATGAGCAGTTCTTC,CASSQGRGSGNEQFF
once,-,TRBV19,TRBJ1-3,TGTGCCAGCAATGACAGGTACTCTGGAAACACCATATATTTT,CASNDRYSGNTIYF
-,-,TRBV30,TRBJ2-7,TGTGCCTGGAGTACGAGTGACCGGACTAACGAGCAGTACTTC,CAWSTSDRTNEQYF